The sequence of this TCR beta chain was determined in a study of PD-1 blockade in classical Hodgkin lymphoma. CDR3 length: 10 residues. The V gene's germline CDR1 is SGHAT and CDR2 FQNNGV. V lost 3 bases and J lost 7, with 0 bases in between. For this clone: The antigen is not known.

Whole-study findings and limits: Diversity in CD4+ TCRs, unlike that measured in CD8+ TCRs, had risen significantly by C4D1. Newly diagnosed patients were said to have less baseline TCR diversity than healthy donors did. Whatever underlies the repertoire differences (possibly disease activity or prior therapy) remains undefined.

The time point is: cycle 4 day 1 (C4D1), after more than 5 weeks of nivolumab. Brentuximab vedotin exposure varied among the patients, all of whom had relapsed after autologous stem cell transplantation. TCRdb keeps only in-frame clones here, not all; method: immunoSEQ multiplex PCR. Of roughly 94,000 clones in the sample, 93% are singletons; the top ten hold 2%. The material sequenced was peripheral blood mononuclear cells (PBMCs), taken before the fourth cycle of nivolumab. This TCR derives from a human donor with classical Hodgkin lymphoma. V gene TRBV11-2 combines with J gene TRBJ2-2; D uncertain. CDR3 in DNA: TGTGCCAGCAGCTTCGGGGAGCTGTTTTTT. Translated, it gives CASSFGELFF.